The rows below give T cell receptor beta chains drawn from one sample of a study of blood T cell repertoires in COVID-19. Measured with immunoSEQ multiplex PCR; TCRdb has only the in-frame clones, and not every one. The sample has a few hundred thousand clones, approximately 89% seen once. Specimen: peripheral blood. The origin of the receptors is a woman aged 45-60 years who had recovered from COVID-19. CDR3s include the opening cysteine and the closing phenylalanine or tryptophan. The D gene is left open where the match is weak. Expanded clones are given a class, and other clones once, few, many or no size at all.

J,size,V,D,DNA,CDR3
TRBJ1-4,-,TRBV7-2,-,TGTGCCAGCAGCCTACAGCCGCAAAATGAAAAACTGTTTTTT,CASSLQPQNEKLFF
TRBJ1-3,-,TRBV30,-,TGTGCCTCCACGTCATTCGGGGGGGAGAAATACTCTGGAAACACCATATATTTT,CASTSFGGEKYSGNTIYF
TRBJ2-3,-,TRBV19,TRBD2,TGTGCCAGTAGTATAGGTCTCTGGGCTAGCGGGACCACAGATACGCAGTATTTT,CASSIGLWASGTTDTQYF
TRBJ2-7,-,TRBV6-5,TRBD1,TGTGCCAGCAGTTACATCGGGACAGGGGACGAGCAGTACTTC,CASSYIGTGDEQYF
TRBJ1-5,-,TRBV5-8,TRBD1,TGTGCCAGCAGCCCGCCCCAGGGGGATCAGCCCCAGCATTTT,CASSPPQGDQPQHF
TRBJ1-5,once,TRBV6-1,-,TGTGCCAGCAGTGATTACAACGTTCAGCCCCAGCATTTT,CASSDYNVQPQHF
TRBJ2-7,-,TRBV15,-,TGTGCCACCAGCCCTTATGGAGACTCCTACGAGCAGTACTTC,CATSPYGDSYEQYF
TRBJ1-1,-,TRBV2,-,TGTGCCAGCAGGAGGGCTATGAACACTGAAGCTTTCTTT,CASRRAMNTEAFF
TRBJ1-5,-,TRBV19,TRBD1,TGTGCCAGTACGGACAGGGGGCGAGTTCAGCCCCAGCATTTT,CASTDRGRVQPQHF
TRBJ2-2,-,TRBV29-1,TRBD2,TGCAGCGTCTCGACTAGCGGGAACGGGGAGCTGTTTTTT,CSVSTSGNGELFF
TRBJ2-3,-,TRBV10-3,TRBD2,TGTGCCATCAGTGAGGGGGCTAGCGGGGGTGTGACAGATACGCAGTATTTT,CAISEGASGGVTDTQYF
TRBJ2-1,-,TRBV9,-,TGTGCCAGCAGCTCACCCGCTATAAATGAGCAGTTCTTC,CASSSPAINEQFF
TRBJ1-2,-,TRBV19,-,TGTGCCAGTAGTAGGACACCCCCGGAGACTAACTATGGCTACACCTTC,CASSRTPPETNYGYTF
TRBJ2-1,-,TRBV12-5,TRBD1,TGTGCTAGTGGTTTGGGACAGGGGTACAATGAGCAGTTCTTC,CASGLGQGYNEQFF
TRBJ2-2,-,TRBV7-8,TRBD2,TGTGCCAGCAGCTCCTCCTTAGCGGGAGGGACCGGGGAGCTGTTTTTT,CASSSSLAGGTGELFF
TRBJ1-3,-,TRBV4-2,TRBD1,TGTGCCAGCAGCCGAGAGACAGGGCCTGGAAACACCATATATTTT,CASSRETGPGNTIYF
TRBJ2-7,-,TRBV6-2/TRBV6-3,-,TGTGCCAGCAGTCACTCCTCTTACGAGCAGTACTTC,CASSHSSYEQYF
TRBJ1-2,-,TRBV28,-,TGTGCCAGCAGGCAAGACAGCTATGGCTACACCTTC,CASRQDSYGYTF
TRBJ1-3,-,TRBV19,-,TGTGCCAGTTCCCGGAGGGACTCTGGAAACACCATATATTTT,CASSRRDSGNTIYF
TRBJ1-2,-,TRBV3-1/TRBV3-2,-,TGTGCCAGCAGCCAAGGGGGAGGGGGAGTGGATGGCTACACCTTC,CASSQGGGGVDGYTF
TRBJ1-5,-,TRBV27,-,TGTGCCAGCAGTTTACGGACGGGAAATCAGCCCCAGCATTTT,CASSLRTGNQPQHF
TRBJ1-2,-,TRBV28,TRBD1,TGTGCCAGCAGTTTAGGGGACAGGAAGGGCGGCTACACCTTC,CASSLGDRKGGYTF
TRBJ1-1,-,TRBV7-9,-,TGTGCCAGCAGCTTAGGAGGTGCTGAAGCTTTCTTT,CASSLGGAEAFF
TRBJ1-5,few,TRBV27,TRBD1,TGTGCCAGCAGTTTATCAGGGGGCGCTTCGGGGCAGCCCCAGCATTTT,CASSLSGGASGQPQHF
TRBJ2-7,-,TRBV5-1,TRBD2,TGCGCCAGCAGCTTGATTACTAGCGGGGGGTCAGCCTACGAGCAGTACTTC,CASSLITSGGSAYEQYF
TRBJ2-1,-,TRBV4-3,TRBD2,TGCGCCAGCAGCCAAGCTGGGCCTAGCGGGAGGGTTTACAATGAGCAGTTCTTC,CASSQAGPSGRVYNEQFF
TRBJ2-7,-,TRBV5-6,TRBD1,TGTGCCAGCAGCTTAGGGACAGGGGTTCGCGAGCAGTACTTC,CASSLGTGVREQYF
TRBJ1-2,-,TRBV11-2,TRBD1,TGTGCCAGCAGCTTTGGACAGGCGGTGAGCTACACCTTC,CASSFGQAVSYTF
TRBJ1-2,-,TRBV28,-,TGTGCCAGCAGGAATCTCCCTGGGGGGGAAGTCTATGGCTACACCTTC,CASRNLPGGEVYGYTF
TRBJ2-7,-,TRBV7-2,-,TGTGCCAGCAGCCTTACAGGGAGCTCCTACGAGCAGTACTTC,CASSLTGSSYEQYF
TRBJ2-2,-,TRBV5-4,TRBD1,TGTGCCAGCAGCTCTGGAGGCAGGGGGCCTTCCGGGGAGCTGTTTTTT,CASSSGGRGPSGELFF